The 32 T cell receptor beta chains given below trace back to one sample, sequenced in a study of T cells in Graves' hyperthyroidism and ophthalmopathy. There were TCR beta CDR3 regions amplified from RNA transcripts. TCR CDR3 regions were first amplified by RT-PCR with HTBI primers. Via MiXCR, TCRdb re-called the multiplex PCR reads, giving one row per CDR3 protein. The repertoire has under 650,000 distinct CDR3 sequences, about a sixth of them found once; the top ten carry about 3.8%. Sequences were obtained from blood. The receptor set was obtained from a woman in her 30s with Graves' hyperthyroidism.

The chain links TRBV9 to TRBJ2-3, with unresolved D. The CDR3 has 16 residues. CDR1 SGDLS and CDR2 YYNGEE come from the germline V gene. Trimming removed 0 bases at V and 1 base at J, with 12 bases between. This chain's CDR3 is CASSVDISIRTDTQYF. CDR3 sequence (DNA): TGTGCCAGCAGCGTAGACATCTCCATCCGCACAGATACGCAGTATTTT.

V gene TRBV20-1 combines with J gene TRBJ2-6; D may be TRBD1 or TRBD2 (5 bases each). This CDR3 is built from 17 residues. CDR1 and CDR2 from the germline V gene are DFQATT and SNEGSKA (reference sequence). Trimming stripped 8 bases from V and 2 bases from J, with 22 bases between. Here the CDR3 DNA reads TGCAGTTTTTTTTCGGGGCAGGCCGGGACTGGGGCCAACGTCCTGACTTTC. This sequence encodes CSFFSGQAGTGANVLTF.

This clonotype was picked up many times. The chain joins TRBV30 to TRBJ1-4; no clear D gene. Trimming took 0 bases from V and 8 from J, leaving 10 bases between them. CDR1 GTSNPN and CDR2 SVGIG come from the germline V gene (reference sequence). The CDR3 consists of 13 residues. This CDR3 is CAWSVGGREKLFF. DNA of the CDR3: TGTGCCTGGAGTGTAGGCGGCCGCGAAAAACTGTTTTTT.

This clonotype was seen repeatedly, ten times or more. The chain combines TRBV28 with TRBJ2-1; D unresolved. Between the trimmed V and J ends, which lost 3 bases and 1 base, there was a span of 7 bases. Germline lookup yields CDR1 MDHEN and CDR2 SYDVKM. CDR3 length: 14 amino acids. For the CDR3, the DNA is TGTGCCAGCAGTTTGAGGATTTCCTACAATGAGCAGTTCTTC. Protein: CASSLRISYNEQFF.

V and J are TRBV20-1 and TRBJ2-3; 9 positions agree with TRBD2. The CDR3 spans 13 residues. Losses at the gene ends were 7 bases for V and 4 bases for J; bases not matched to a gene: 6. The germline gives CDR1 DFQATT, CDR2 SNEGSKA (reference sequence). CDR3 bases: TGCAGTGGGATTAGCGGGAGCGCAGATACGCAGTATTTT. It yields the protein CSGISGSADTQYF.

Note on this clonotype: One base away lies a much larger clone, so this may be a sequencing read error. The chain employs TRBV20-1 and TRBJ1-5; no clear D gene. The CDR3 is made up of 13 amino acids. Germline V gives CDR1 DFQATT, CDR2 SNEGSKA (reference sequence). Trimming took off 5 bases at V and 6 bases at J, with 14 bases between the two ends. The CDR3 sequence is CSARAQPTQPQHF. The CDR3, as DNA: TGCAGTGCTCGTGCACAGCCTACTCAGCCCCAGCATTTT.

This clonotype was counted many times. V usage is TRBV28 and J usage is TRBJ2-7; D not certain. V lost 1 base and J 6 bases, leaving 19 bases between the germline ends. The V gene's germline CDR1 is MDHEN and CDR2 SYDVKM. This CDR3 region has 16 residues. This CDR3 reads CASSLYGEKRFSEQYF. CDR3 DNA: TGTGCCAGCAGTTTATATGGAGAGAAGCGCTTCTCCGAGCAGTACTTC.

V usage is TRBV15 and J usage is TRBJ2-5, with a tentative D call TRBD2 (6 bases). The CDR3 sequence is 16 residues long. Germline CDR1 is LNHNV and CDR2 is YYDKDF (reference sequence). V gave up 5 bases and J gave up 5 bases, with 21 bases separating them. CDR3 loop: CATSPEGVLAGETQYF. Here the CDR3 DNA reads TGTGCCACCAGCCCCGAAGGGGTACTTGCGGGGGAGACCCAGTACTTC.

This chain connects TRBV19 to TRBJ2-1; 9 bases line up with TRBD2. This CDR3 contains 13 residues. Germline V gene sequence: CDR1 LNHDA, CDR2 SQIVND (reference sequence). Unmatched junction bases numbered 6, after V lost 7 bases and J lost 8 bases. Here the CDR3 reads CASKWREGYEQFF. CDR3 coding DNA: TGTGCCAGTAAGTGGCGGGAGGGCTATGAGCAGTTCTTC. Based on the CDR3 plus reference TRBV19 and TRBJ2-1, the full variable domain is DGGITQSPKYLFRKEGQNVTLSCEQNLNHDAMYWYRQDPGQGLRLIYYSQIVNDFQKGDIAEGYSVSREKKESFPLTVTSAQKNPTAFYLCASKWREGYEQFFGPGTRLTVL.

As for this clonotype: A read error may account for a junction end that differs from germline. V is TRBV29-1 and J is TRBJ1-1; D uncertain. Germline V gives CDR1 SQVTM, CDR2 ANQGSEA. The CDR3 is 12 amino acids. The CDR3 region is CSVKEKEWEAFF. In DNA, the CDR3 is TGCAGCGTTAAAGAAAAGGAGTGGGAAGCTTTCTTT. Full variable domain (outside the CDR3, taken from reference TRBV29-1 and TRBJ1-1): SAVISQKPSRDICQRGTSLTIQCQVDSQVTMMFWYRQQPGQSLTLIATANQGSEATYESGFVIDKFPISRPNLTFSTLTVSNMSPEDSSIYLCSVKEKEWEAFFGQGTRLTVV.

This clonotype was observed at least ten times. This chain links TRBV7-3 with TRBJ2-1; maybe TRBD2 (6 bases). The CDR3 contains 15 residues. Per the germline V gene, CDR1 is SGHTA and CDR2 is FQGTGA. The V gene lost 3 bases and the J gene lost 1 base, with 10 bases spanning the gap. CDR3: CASSLIGSSYNEQFF. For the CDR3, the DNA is TGTGCCAGCAGCTTGATCGGGAGTTCCTACAATGAGCAGTTCTTC.

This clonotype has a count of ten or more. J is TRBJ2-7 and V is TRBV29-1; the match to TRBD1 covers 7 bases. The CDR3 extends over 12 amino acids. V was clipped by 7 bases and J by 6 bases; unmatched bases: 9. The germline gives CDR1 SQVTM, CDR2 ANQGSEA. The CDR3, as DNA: TGCAGCGCGACAGGGTTAAAGGGCGAGCAGTACTTC. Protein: CSATGLKGEQYF.

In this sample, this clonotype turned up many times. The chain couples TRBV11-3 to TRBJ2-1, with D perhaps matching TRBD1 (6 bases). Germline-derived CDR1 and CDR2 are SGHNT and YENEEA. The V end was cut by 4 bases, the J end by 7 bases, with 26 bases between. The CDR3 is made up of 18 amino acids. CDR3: CASSSGGLRGQSTNEQFF. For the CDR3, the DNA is TGTGCCAGCAGCTCGGGTGGTTTACGAGGACAGAGTACGAATGAGCAGTTCTTC.

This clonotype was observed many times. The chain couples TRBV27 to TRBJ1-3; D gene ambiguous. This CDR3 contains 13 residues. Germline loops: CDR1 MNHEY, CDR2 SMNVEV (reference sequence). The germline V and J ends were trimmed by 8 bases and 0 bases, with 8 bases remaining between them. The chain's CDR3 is CASRRASGNTIYF. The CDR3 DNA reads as TGTGCCAGCCGACGGGCCTCTGGAAACACCATATATTTT.

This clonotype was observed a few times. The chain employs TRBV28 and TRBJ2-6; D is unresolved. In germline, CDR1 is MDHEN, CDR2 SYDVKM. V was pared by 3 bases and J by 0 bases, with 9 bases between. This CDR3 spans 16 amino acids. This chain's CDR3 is CASSFPGPSGANVLTF. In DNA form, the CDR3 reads TGTGCCAGCAGTTTTCCTGGTCCCTCTGGGGCCAACGTCCTGACTTTC.

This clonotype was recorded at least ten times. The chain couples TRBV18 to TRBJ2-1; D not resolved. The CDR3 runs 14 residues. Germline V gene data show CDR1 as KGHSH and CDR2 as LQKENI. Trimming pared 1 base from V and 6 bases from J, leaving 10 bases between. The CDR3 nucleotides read TGTGCCAGCTCACCACAGCGTTCTATCAATGAGCAGTTCTTC. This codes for CASSPQRSINEQFF. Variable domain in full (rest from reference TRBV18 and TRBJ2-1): NAGVMQNPRHLVRRRGQEARLRCSPMKGHSHVYWYRQLPEEGLKFMVYLQKENIIDESGMPKERFSAEFPKEGPSILRIQQVVRGDSAAYFCASSPQRSINEQFFGPGTRLTVL.

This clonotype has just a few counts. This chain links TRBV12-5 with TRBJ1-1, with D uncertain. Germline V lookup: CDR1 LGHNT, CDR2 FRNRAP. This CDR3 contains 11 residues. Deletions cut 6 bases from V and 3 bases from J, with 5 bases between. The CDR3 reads CASGPYTEAFF. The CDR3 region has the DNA TGTGCTAGTGGCCCGTACACTGAAGCTTTCTTT. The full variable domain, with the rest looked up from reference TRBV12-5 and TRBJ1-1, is DARVTQTPRHKVTEMGQEVTMRCQPILGHNTVFWYRQTMMQGLELLAYFRNRAPLDDSGMPKDRFSAEMPDATLATLKIQPSEPRDSAVYFCASGPYTEAFFGQGTRLTVV.

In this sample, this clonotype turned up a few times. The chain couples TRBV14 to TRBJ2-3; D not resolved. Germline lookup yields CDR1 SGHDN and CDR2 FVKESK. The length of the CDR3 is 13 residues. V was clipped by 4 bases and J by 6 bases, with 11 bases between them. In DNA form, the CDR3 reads TGTGCCAGCAGCCCCCAGGCTGAGGATACGCAGTATTTT. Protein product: CASSPQAEDTQYF.

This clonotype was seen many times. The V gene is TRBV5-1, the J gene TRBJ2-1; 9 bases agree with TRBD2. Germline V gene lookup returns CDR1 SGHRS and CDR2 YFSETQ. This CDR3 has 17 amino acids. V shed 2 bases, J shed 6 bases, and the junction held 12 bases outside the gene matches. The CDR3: CASSLGLARVTLNEQFF. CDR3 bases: TGCGCCAGCAGCTTAGGACTAGCGAGGGTAACACTCAATGAGCAGTTCTTC.

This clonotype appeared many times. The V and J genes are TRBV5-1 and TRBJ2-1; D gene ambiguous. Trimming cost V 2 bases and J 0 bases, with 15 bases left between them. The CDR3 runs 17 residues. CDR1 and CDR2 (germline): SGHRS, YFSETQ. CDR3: CASSFDAPRSSYNEQFF. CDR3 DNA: TGCGCCAGCAGCTTTGACGCGCCTCGGAGCTCCTACAATGAGCAGTTCTTC.

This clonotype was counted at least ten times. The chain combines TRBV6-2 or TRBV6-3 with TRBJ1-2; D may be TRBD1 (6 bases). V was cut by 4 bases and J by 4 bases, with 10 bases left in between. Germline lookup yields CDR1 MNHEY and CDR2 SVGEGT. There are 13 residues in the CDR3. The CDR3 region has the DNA TGTGCCAGCAGTTCTGGACAGCCCTATGGCTACACCTTC. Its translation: CASSSGQPYGYTF.

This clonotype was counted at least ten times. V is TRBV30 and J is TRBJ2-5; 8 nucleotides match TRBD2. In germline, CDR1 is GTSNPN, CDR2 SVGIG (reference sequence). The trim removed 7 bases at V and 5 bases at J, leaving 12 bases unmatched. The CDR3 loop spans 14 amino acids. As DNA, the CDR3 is TGTGCCTCGTCCGGGGGGGGATGGGGTGAGACCCAGTACTTC. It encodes CASSGGGWGETQYF.

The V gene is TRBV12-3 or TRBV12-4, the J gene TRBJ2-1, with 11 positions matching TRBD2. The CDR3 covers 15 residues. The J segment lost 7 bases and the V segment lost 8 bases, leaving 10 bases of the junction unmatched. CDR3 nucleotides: TGTGCCAGCGCCTACTTAGCGGGAGGGCAAAATGAGCAGTTCTTC. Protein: CASAYLAGGQNEQFF.

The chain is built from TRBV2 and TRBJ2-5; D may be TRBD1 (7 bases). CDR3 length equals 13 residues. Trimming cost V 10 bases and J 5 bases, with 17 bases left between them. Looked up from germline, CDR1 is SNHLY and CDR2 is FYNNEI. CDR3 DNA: TGTGCCACCGGCGGGACAGTTAGGGAGACCCAGTACTTC. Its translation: CATGGTVRETQYF.

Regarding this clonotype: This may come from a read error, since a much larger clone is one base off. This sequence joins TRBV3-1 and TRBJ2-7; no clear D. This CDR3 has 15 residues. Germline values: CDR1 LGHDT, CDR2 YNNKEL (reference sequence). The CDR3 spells CASCHSDWAGLEQYF. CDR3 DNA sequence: TGTGCCAGCTGCCATTCCGATTGGGCCGGTTTGGAGCAGTACTTC.

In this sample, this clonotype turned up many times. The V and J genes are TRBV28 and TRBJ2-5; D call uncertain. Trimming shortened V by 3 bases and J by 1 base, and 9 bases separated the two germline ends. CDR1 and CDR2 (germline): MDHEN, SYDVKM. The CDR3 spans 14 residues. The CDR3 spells CASSLSTSQETQYF. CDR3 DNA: TGTGCCAGCAGTTTGTCCACTTCCCAAGAGACCCAGTACTTC.

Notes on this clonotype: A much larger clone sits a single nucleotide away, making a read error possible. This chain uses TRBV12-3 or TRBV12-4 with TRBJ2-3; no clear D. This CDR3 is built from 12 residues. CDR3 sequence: CGSSAVTDTQYF. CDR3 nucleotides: TGTGGCAGCTCCGCGGTCACAGATACGCAGTATTTT.

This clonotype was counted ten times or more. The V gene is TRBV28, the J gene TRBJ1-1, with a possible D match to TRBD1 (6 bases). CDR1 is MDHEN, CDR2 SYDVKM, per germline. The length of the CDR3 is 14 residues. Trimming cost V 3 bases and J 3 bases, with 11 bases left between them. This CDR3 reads CASSLEDSHTEAFF. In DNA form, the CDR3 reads TGTGCCAGCAGTTTGGAGGACAGTCACACTGAAGCTTTCTTT. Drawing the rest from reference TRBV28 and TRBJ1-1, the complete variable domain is DVKVTQSSRYLVKRTGEKVFLECVQDMDHENMFWYRQDPGLGLRLIYFSYDVKMKEKGDIPEGYSVSREKKERFSLILESASTNQTSMYLCASSLEDSHTEAFFGQGTRLTVV.

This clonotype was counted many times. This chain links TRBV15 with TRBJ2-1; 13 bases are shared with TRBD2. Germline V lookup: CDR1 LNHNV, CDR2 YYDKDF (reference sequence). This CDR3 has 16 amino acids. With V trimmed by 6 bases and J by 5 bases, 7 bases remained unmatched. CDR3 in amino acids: CATSRLGLAGDNEQFF. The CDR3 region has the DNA TGTGCCACCAGTCGTCTCGGACTAGCGGGAGACAATGAGCAGTTCTTC. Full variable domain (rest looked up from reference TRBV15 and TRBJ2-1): DAMVIQNPRYQVTQFGKPVTLSCSQTLNHNVMYWYQQKSSQAPKLLFHYYDKDFNNEADTPDNFQSRRPNTSFCFLDIRSPGLGDTAMYLCATSRLGLAGDNEQFFGPGTRLTVL.

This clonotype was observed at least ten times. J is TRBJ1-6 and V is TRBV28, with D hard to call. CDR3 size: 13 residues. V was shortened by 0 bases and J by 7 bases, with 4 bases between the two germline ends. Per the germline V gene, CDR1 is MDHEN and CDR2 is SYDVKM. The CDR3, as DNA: TGTGCCAGCAGTTTATGGAGCAATTCACCCCTCCACTTT. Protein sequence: CASSLWSNSPLHF.

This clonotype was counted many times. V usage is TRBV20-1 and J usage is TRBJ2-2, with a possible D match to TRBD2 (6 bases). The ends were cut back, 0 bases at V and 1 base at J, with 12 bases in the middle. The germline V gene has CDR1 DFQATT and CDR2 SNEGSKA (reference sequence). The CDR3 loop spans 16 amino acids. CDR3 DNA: TGCAGTGCTAGAGATCATAGGCGGGGGAACACCGGGGAGCTGTTTTTT. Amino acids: CSARDHRRGNTGELFF.

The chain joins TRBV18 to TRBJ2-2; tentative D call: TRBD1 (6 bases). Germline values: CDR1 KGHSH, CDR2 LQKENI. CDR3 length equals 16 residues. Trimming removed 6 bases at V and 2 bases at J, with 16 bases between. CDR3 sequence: CASSKDGTTNTGELFF. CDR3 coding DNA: TGTGCCAGCTCCAAGGACGGGACAACAAACACCGGGGAGCTGTTTTTT. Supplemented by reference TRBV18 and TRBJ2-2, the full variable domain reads NAGVMQNPRHLVRRRGQEARLRCSPMKGHSHVYWYRQLPEEGLKFMVYLQKENIIDESGMPKERFSAEFPKEGPSILRIQQVVRGDSAAYFCASSKDGTTNTGELFFGEGSRLTVL.